This TCR beta chain comes out of a study of blood T cell repertoires in COVID-19. Study background: The origin of the acute and convalescent COVID-19 samples was the United States, Italy and Spain.

V was cut by 5 bases and J by 0 bases, with 11 bases left in between. Germline lookup yields CDR1 MNHEY and CDR2 SVGEGT. The CDR3 sequence is 15 residues long. Profiled with immunoSEQ multiplex PCR; TCRdb holds only in-frame clones, not every one. The profile shows around 170,000 clones, 88% of them singletons. Sequencing was carried out using PBMCs or T cells enriched from blood (not recorded which). This rearrangement joins TRBV6-2 or TRBV6-3 to TRBJ2-1, with no clear D. This receptor was obtained from a woman aged 18 to 35 who had recovered from COVID-19. The CDR3 here is CASSPSLSSYNEQFF. CDR3 sequence (DNA): TGTGCCAGCAGTCCAAGTCTAAGCTCCTACAATGAGCAGTTCTTC.